This T cell receptor beta chain was obtained from a study of shared clonotypes between healthy human individuals. Study-level background: For every donor, three CD4 naive, three CD4 memory, two CD8 naive and one CD8 memory plates were used.

Assay: immunoSEQ multiplex PCR; the TCRdb copy retains only in-frame clones and omits some. The sample lists under 1,900,000 clones; about 98.5% were seen once. V gave up 3 bases and J gave up 10 bases, with 12 bases separating them. Looked up from germline, CDR1 is MDHEN and CDR2 is SYDVKM. The CDR3 is 12 amino acids. The rearrangement joins TRBV28 to TRBJ1-1, with D maybe TRBD1 (5 bases). Sequencing was carried out using naive CD4+ T cells sorted from blood. Subset of the sample: CD45RA+ positively selected. The TCR sequence derives from a man aged 30-40 years in good health. The chain's CDR3 is CASSLGLGRAFF. Written as DNA, the CDR3 is TGTGCCAGCAGTTTGGGGCTGGGGAGAGCTTTCTTT.